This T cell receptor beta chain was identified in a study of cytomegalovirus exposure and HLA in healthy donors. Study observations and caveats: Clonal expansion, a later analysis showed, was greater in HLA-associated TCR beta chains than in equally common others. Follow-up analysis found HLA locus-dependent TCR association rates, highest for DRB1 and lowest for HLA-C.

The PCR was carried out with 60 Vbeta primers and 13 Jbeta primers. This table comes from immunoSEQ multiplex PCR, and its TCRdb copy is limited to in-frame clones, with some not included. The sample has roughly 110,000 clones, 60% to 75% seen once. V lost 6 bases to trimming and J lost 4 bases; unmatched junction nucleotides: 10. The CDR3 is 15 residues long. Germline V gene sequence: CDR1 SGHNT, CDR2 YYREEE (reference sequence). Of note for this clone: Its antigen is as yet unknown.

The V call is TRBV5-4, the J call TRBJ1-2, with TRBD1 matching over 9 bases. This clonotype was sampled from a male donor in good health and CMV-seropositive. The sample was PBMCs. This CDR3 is CASNLQGALPYGYTF. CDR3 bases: TGTGCCAGCAACCTACAGGGGGCGCTTCCCTATGGCTACACCTTC. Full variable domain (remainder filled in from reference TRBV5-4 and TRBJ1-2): ETGVTQSPTHLIKTRGQQVTLRCSSQSGHNTVSWYQQALGQGPQFIFQYYREEENGRGNFPPRFSGLQFPNYSSELNVNALELDDSALYLCASNLQGALPYGYTFGSGTRLTVV.